Presented here are 18 T cell receptor beta chains from one specimen sequenced in a study of T-cell reconstitution after alpha-beta-depleted transplantation in children. The TCRbeta library was prepared with unique molecular identifiers. TCRdb re-derived calls from the PCR reads in MiXCR, one entry per CDR3 protein. Among some 600,000 distinct CDR3 sequences listed, 10% to 15% were seen once. Here the sequenced sample was PBMCs, mostly from graft donor cells, taken 360 days after TCRalphabeta/CD19-depleted stem cell transplant. These receptor sequences come from a male patient between 10 and 17 years old who had a stem cell transplant for acute myeloid leukemia, so the T cells may come from the graft donor.

This clonotype was counted only a few times. The V gene is TRBV2, the J gene TRBJ2-1; 10 positions agree with TRBD2. Germline CDR1 reads SNHLY; CDR2 reads FYNNEI. V trimming: 4 bases; J trimming: 4 bases; junction bases outside the gene matches: 10. The CDR3 loop spans 17 amino acids. The CDR3 sequence: CASSVLSGTSAYNEQFF. The CDR3 region has the DNA TGTGCCAGCAGTGTCCTTAGCGGGACTAGCGCTTACAATGAGCAGTTCTTC.

This clonotype was detected many times. The chain combines TRBV20-1 with TRBJ2-5; a weak D match, TRBD2 (6 bases). The CDR3 totals 14 residues. Germline V lookup: CDR1 DFQATT, CDR2 SNEGSKA (reference sequence). Trimming took off 4 bases at V and 5 bases at J, with 17 bases between the two ends. The CDR3: CSAIRPGEFETQYF. DNA for the CDR3: TGCAGTGCTATAAGGCCGGGGGAGTTCGAGACCCAGTACTTC.

This rearrangement joins TRBV5-1 to TRBJ2-2; D unresolved. Trimming stripped 4 bases from V and 4 bases from J, with 14 bases between. The CDR3 has 15 amino acids. Germline CDR1 is SGHRS and CDR2 is YFSETQ. The CDR3 reads CASSNSTWSTGELFF. The CDR3 DNA sequence: TGCGCCAGCAGCAACTCTACTTGGTCCACCGGGGAGCTGTTTTTT. The whole variable domain, filled in from reference TRBV5-1 and TRBJ2-2, reads KAGVTQTPRYLIKTRGQQVTLSCSPISGHRSVSWYQQTPGQGLQFLFEYFSETQRNKGNFPGRFSGRQFSNSRSEMNVSTLELGDSALYLCASSNSTWSTGELFFGEGSRLTVL.

The rearrangement joins TRBV4-2 to TRBJ2-7; TRBD1 or TRBD2 may be the D gene (7 bases each). The CDR3 is 18 amino acids. Trimming left V 0 bases short and J 7 bases short, with 25 bases between. The germline V gene encodes CDR1 LGHNA and CDR2 YNFKEQ. Here the CDR3 reads CASSQEDGGTAFLGEQYF. In DNA form, the CDR3 reads TGTGCCAGCAGCCAAGAGGACGGGGGGACAGCTTTCTTGGGGGAGCAGTACTTC.

This clonotype has just a few counts. The rearrangement links TRBV27 to TRBJ2-5; either TRBD1 or TRBD2 may supply D (5 bases each). CDR3 size: 13 residues. The V and J ends lost 5 bases and 4 bases respectively, with 11 bases between them. Germline CDR1 reads MNHEY; CDR2 reads SMNVEV (reference sequence). The CDR3 DNA reads as TGTGCCAGCAGTGGGACCTTAACAGAGACCCAGTACTTC. Translated: CASSGTLTETQYF.

This clonotype turned up a few times. The chain couples TRBV7-8 to TRBJ1-5; 7 nucleotides agree with TRBD1. CDR1 and CDR2 (germline): SGHVS, FQNEAQ. The CDR3 runs to 15 residues. Losses at the gene ends were 1 base for V and 6 bases for J; bases not matched to a gene: 6. The CDR3 region is CASSLGRGRAQPQHF. For the CDR3, the DNA is TGTGCCAGCAGCTTAGGCAGGGGGAGGGCTCAGCCCCAGCATTTT.

This clonotype appeared a few times. This chain joins TRBV30 and TRBJ2-1; 7 nucleotides match TRBD1. Trimming at V came to 2 bases and at J to 4 bases, leaving 2 bases not matched to a gene. The CDR3 has 13 residues. Germline CDR1 reads GTSNPN; CDR2 reads SVGIG (reference sequence). For the CDR3, the DNA is TGTGCCTGGAGTCAGGGGGTTTACAATGAGCAGTTCTTC. It translates to CAWSQGVYNEQFF.

The chain recombines TRBV12-3 or TRBV12-4 with TRBJ2-7, with 7 bases matching TRBD1. This CDR3 has 14 amino acids. Trimming at V came to 4 bases and at J to 3 bases, leaving 6 bases not matched to a gene. CDR3 residues: CASSSDRQIYEQYF. CDR3 bases: TGTGCCAGCAGTTCGGACAGGCAAATCTACGAGCAGTACTTC.

V usage is TRBV29-1 and J usage is TRBJ2-1; 9 bases are a match to TRBD1. With 7 bases clipped from V and 13 bases from J, the junction kept 8 bases outside the gene matches. The CDR3 runs 11 residues. CDR1 is SQVTM and CDR2 is ANQGSEA in the germline V gene. The CDR3 nucleotides are TGCAGCGCACAGGGGGCCTCCCCACAGTTCTTC. It translates to CSAQGASPQFF.

With respect to this clonotype: One junction end disagrees with the germline gene, perhaps due to a read error. This chain connects TRBV4-2 to TRBJ2-3, with no clear D. Germline V gene data show CDR1 as LGHNA and CDR2 as YNFKEQ. The CDR3 is 12 amino acids. The CDR3 bases are TGTGCCAACAGCCCGGACCCAGATACGCAGTATTTT. Its translation is CANSPDPDTQYF.

The V and J genes are TRBV9 and TRBJ1-1; D is undetermined. The CDR3 runs to 18 residues. Trimming pared 3 bases from V and 1 base from J, leaving 22 bases between. CDR1 and CDR2 (germline): SGDLS, YYNGEE. CDR3 in amino acids: CASSASGSLLGRNTEAFF. The DNA for the CDR3 is TGTGCCAGCAGCGCCTCCGGATCTTTACTTGGTAGGAACACTGAAGCTTTCTTT.

At least ten counts were recorded for this clonotype. The rearrangement links TRBV29-1 to TRBJ2-1; tentatively, D is TRBD2 (5 bases). Germline V CDR1 and CDR2: SQVTM, ANQGSEA. CDR3 length equals 15 residues. V shed 8 bases and J shed 0 bases, with 17 bases lying between them. In DNA form, the CDR3 reads TGCAGCTTAAGAAGCGGACCCCCCTCCTACAATGAGCAGTTCTTC. It encodes CSLRSGPPSYNEQFF.

This clonotype has a handful of counts. The chain employs TRBV12-3 or TRBV12-4 and TRBJ2-4; tentative D call: TRBD1 (5 bases). V gave up 5 bases and J gave up 9 bases, with 20 bases separating them. The CDR3 runs 15 residues. The CDR3 reads CASSPSQVITGIQYF. The CDR3 DNA reads TGTGCCAGCAGTCCCTCACAGGTTATAACGGGCATTCAGTACTTC.

This sequence joins TRBV12-3 or TRBV12-4 and TRBJ1-1, with D maybe TRBD1 (6 bases). Trimming cost V 3 bases and J 6 bases, with 14 bases left between them. The CDR3 is 14 residues long. CDR3 DNA: TGTGCCAGCAGTTTTATGGGGGCGATTCCTGAAGCTTTCTTT. It is translated as CASSFMGAIPEAFF.

This clonotype was recorded many times. This chain connects TRBV28 to TRBJ2-7; 7 nucleotides agree with TRBD1. Looked up from germline, CDR1 is MDHEN and CDR2 is SYDVKM. CDR3 size: 16 residues. With V trimmed by 3 bases and J by 2 bases, 10 bases remained unmatched. The CDR3 reads CASSFPTGKEAYEQYF. The CDR3 nucleotides read TGTGCCAGCAGTTTTCCGACAGGGAAAGAGGCCTACGAGCAGTACTTC.

For this clonotype: A much larger clonotype is one base distant, so this may be a read error. As DNA, the CDR3 is TGCAGCGTTGATACAGAACAGCAGTATTTT. Translation gives CSVDTEQQYF. This chain joins TRBV29-1 and TRBJ2-3; unclear D gene. The ends were cut back, 3 bases at V and 11 bases at J, with 9 bases in the middle. Per the germline V gene, CDR1 is SQVTM and CDR2 is ANQGSEA. This CDR3 is built from 10 residues.

This clonotype has ten or more counts. The chain has TRBV9 and TRBJ2-6; 8 nucleotides align to TRBD2. Germline-derived CDR1 and CDR2 are SGDLS and YYNGEE. This CDR3 has 16 residues. Losses at the gene ends were 4 bases for V and 2 bases for J; bases not matched to a gene: 5. The CDR3 region is CASSSPGGAGANVLTF. CDR3 nucleotides: TGTGCCAGCAGCTCCCCGGGAGGGGCTGGGGCCAACGTCCTGACTTTC.

In its sample, this clonotype was seen a few times. The chain is built from TRBV20-1 and TRBJ2-6; the D gene is possibly TRBD2 (6 bases). Between the trimmed V and J ends, which lost 7 bases and 2 bases, there was a span of 12 bases. The germline gives CDR1 DFQATT, CDR2 SNEGSKA (reference sequence). This CDR3 region has 14 residues. The CDR3 reads CSGETSAGANVLTF. The CDR3 DNA is TGCAGTGGCGAGACTAGTGCTGGGGCCAACGTCCTGACTTTC.